A selection of T cell receptor beta chains follows, all from one sample in a study of neurological immune-mediated disorders. TCRdb reprocessed the 5' RACE reads via MiXCR and lists one record per CDR3 protein. Among under 50,000 distinct CDR3 sequences listed, approximately 10% were seen once. The sample taken for sequencing was CD4+ T cells from blood. The receptors were gathered from a woman in her twenties or thirties with HTLV-1-associated myelopathy (HAM/TSP). The CDR3 runs from the conserved cysteine through the conserved F or W.

v_gene	CDR3aa
TRBV5-6	CASSSIGLAGGYRSEQFF
TRBV7-9	CASSLDRDGNTIYF
TRBV12-3/TRBV12-4	CASSLEPGSKNIQYF
TRBV5-4	CASSFVGTPEEQYF
TRBV18	CASSPGTGAQAFF
TRBV5-1	CASSLTSGGYSYNEQFF
TRBV5-1	CASSGGLAVEQYF
TRBV6-6	CASSGGGFAYEQYF
TRBV25-1	CASTGLGVRTGELFF
TRBV5-4	CASSSQGGLADTQYF
TRBV5-1	CASSLIATIGTDTQYF
TRBV5-1	CASSLGSNHNSPLHF
TRBV11-2	CASSHDRAGGYTF
TRBV29-1	CSVLRVSHSGANVLTF
TRBV20-1	CSARQGTNQPQHF
TRBV3-1	CASSQAPANTEAFF
TRBV20-1	CSVWTGRIRYGYTF
TRBV5-1	CASSLPSGAQGEKLFF
TRBV20-1	CSASRGRYEQYF
TRBV7-9	CASSLLDTQYF
TRBV5-1	CASSSAGTGNTGELFF
TRBV5-1	CASSLGTAGSYGYTF
TRBV7-8	CASSWGRDNSPLHF
TRBV5-6	CASSLNHGIQETQYF
TRBV5-1	CASSPGINKTRPQHF
TRBV7-9	CASSYIPSGPDNSPLHF
TRBV24-1	CATSDLLILGPRGNQPQHF
TRBV27	CASSLIQASTDTQYF
TRBV10-3	CAISDRGPYEQYF
TRBV20-1	CSARDSGSTDTQYF
TRBV7-9	CASSRYRDTDTQYF
TRBV5-1	CASSPIDANTEAFF